This record covers a single T cell receptor (beta chain). These data originate in a study of blood T cell repertoires in COVID-19. Germline CDR1 reads SGHRS; CDR2 reads YFSETQ. The CDR3 consists of 13 residues. Trimming stripped 4 bases from V and 10 bases from J, with 17 bases between. Produced via immunoSEQ multiplex PCR; TCRdb's table is partial and in-frame only. The data show roughly 410,000 clones, with around 87% seen just once and 2% to 2.5% held by the top ten. This TCR was recovered from a woman in her fifties or sixties with COVID-19, enrolled during active disease. The chain couples TRBV5-1 to TRBJ1-1; TRBD1 is a possible D gene (6 bases). Sequencing was performed on peripheral blood. In DNA form, the CDR3 reads TGCGCCAGCAGCGGGGACAACACCCCAAGAGCTTTCTTT. It is translated as CASSGDNTPRAFF.